This T cell receptor (beta chain) was profiled in a study of response to subunit inactivated influenza vaccine. MiXCR was run by TCRdb on the RT-PCR reads, yielding one entry per CDR3 protein. The sample carries approximately 480,000 distinct CDR3 sequences, roughly 9.7% recorded once. The CDR3 runs to 15 residues. Germline V gene lookup returns CDR1 SGHRS and CDR2 YFSETQ. V was shortened by 7 bases and J by 0 bases, with 16 bases between the two germline ends. The gene calls are TRBV5-1 and TRBJ2-5; possibly TRBD2 for D (5 bases). The source was PBMCs from blood, collected 40 to 50 days after vaccination. This sequence was found in a middle-aged man who received an inactivated influenza vaccine. This CDR3 is CASRTAAPYQETQYF. The CDR3 DNA follows: TGCGCCAGCCGCACAGCGGCTCCGTACCAAGAGACCCAGTACTTC.